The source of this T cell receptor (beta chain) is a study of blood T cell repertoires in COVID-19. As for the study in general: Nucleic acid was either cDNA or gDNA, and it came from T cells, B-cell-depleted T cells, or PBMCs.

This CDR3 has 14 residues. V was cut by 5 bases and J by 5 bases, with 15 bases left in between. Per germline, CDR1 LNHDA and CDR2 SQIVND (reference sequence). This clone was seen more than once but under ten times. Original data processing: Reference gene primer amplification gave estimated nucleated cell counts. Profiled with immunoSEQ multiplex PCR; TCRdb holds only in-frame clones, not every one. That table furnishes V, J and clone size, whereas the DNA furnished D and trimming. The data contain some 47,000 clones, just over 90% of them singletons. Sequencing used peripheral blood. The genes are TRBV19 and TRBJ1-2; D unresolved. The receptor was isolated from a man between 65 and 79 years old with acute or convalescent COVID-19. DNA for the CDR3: TGTGCCAGTAGTGAGTGGACGGGAACTTATGGCTACACCTTC. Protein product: CASSEWTGTYGYTF. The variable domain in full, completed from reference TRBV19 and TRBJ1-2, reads DGGITQSPKYLFRKEGQNVTLSCEQNLNHDAMYWYRQDPGQGLRLIYYSQIVNDFQKGDIAEGYSVSREKKESFPLTVTSAQKNPTAFYLCASSEWTGTYGYTFGSGTRLTVV.